This TCR beta chain is from a study of T cells in Graves' hyperthyroidism and ophthalmopathy. TCR beta CDR3 sequences were amplified from RNA transcripts. TCR CDR3 underwent first-round RT-PCR with the HTBI primer set. TCRdb passed the multiplex PCR reads through MiXCR, listing each CDR3 protein once. The table includes roughly 170,000 distinct CDR3 sequences, approximately 15% detected once. This clonotype was recorded at least ten times. The CDR3 is 17 amino acids. CDR1 and CDR2 (germline): MNHGY, SAAAGT. The trim removed 2 bases at V and 2 bases at J, leaving 9 bases unmatched. This receptor was taken from a woman aged 50 to 65 with Graves' hyperthyroidism. Sequenced input: blood. The chain employs TRBV6-8 and TRBJ2-3; TRBD2 matches at 8 bases. CDR3 coding DNA: TGTGCCAGCAGTTACGATCCCTTAGCGGGACCCACAGATACGCAGTATTTT. Translating gives CASSYDPLAGPTDTQYF.